The 20 T cell receptor beta chains given below trace back to one sample, sequenced in a study of cytomegalovirus exposure and HLA in healthy donors (dated by TCRdb to the late 2010s). Libraries came from the immunoSEQ multiplex PCR assay. The multiplex PCR relied on a mix of 60 forward primers for TCR Vbeta segments and 13 reverse primers for TCR Jbeta segments. This immuneACCESS table, as held by TCRdb, lists in-frame sequences with V and J called but not all clones. Of the missing ones, under half trace to an unresolved V gene in checked studies; the others have no known cause. This sample holds approximately 170,000 clones; roughly four fifths were observed only once. The ten largest clones represent about 3.8% of the sample. The source material was PBMCs. All receptors derive from a man in his fifties in good health and CMV-seropositive.

This sequence joins TRBV27 and TRBJ2-5; D is undetermined. CDR1 is MNHEY, CDR2 SMNVEV, per germline (reference sequence). This CDR3 is 13 amino acids long. Deletions cut 4 bases from V and 1 base from J, with 7 bases between. The CDR3, as DNA: TGTGCCAGCAGTTCCCCTTTCCAAGAGACCCAGTACTTC. Translated: CASSSPFQETQYF.

This chain joins TRBV9 and TRBJ2-1; D is perhaps TRBD2 (5 bases). Per germline, CDR1 SGDLS and CDR2 YYNGEE. Trimming stripped 3 bases from V and 13 bases from J, with 23 bases between. This CDR3 comprises 15 residues. The CDR3 loop is CASSAPPPGGLTQFF. CDR3 DNA sequence: TGTGCCAGCAGCGCGCCGCCCCCAGGTGGACTTACTCAGTTCTTC.

The chain employs TRBV28 and TRBJ1-2; 7 bases align to TRBD1. The germline gives CDR1 MDHEN, CDR2 SYDVKM. Losses at the gene ends were 3 bases for V and 5 bases for J; bases not matched to a gene: 6. CDR3 length equals 14 residues. The CDR3 region is CASSFSGTDYGYTF. The DNA of the CDR3 is TGTGCCAGCAGTTTCTCCGGGACAGATTATGGCTACACCTTC.

The chain is built from TRBV5-8 and TRBJ1-2; the match to TRBD1 covers 8 bases. The CDR3 loop spans 12 amino acids. Per the germline V gene, CDR1 is SGHTS and CDR2 is YDEGEE. J was trimmed by 8 bases and V by 4 bases; bases with no gene match: 4. This CDR3 is CASSRRTGGYTF. CDR3 DNA: TGTGCCAGCAGCCGAAGGACAGGGGGCTACACCTTC.

This clone showed up just once. The chain couples TRBV30 to TRBJ1-2, with a possible D match to TRBD1 (6 bases). The V and J ends lost 2 bases and 8 bases respectively, with 21 bases between them. The germline CDR1 and CDR2 sequences are GTSNPN and SVGIG (reference sequence). This CDR3 contains 15 residues. CDR3 nucleotide sequence: TGTGCCTGGAGTAATCCATTCAGGGGAAGGGGCGGCTACACCTTC. Encoded protein: CAWSNPFRGRGGYTF.

CDR3 loop: CASSLLRGGNNEQFF. In nucleotides, the CDR3 is TGTGCCAGCAGCTTATTGCGGGGGGGCAACAATGAGCAGTTCTTC. This chain joins TRBV7-7 and TRBJ2-1; 9 bases match TRBD2. With 2 bases clipped from V and 5 bases from J, the junction kept 4 bases outside the gene matches. The germline gives CDR1 SSHAT, CDR2 FNYEAQ (reference sequence). The CDR3 contains 15 residues.

This clone was detected only once. The gene calls are TRBV29-1 and TRBJ1-2; D unclear. The CDR3 is made up of 13 amino acids. The V and J ends lost 0 bases and 8 bases respectively, with 13 bases between them. CDR1 is SQVTM and CDR2 is ANQGSEA in the germline V gene. CDR3 loop: CSVEDLTGGGYTF. The DNA for the CDR3 is TGCAGCGTTGAAGATCTTACGGGAGGGGGCTACACCTTC.

The V and J genes are TRBV15 and TRBJ2-5, with 11 bases aligning to TRBD2. The J call may be wrong; the DNA end is better matched by TRBJ2-7. CDR1 is LNHNV, CDR2 YYDKDF, per germline (reference sequence). This CDR3 spans 15 amino acids. The CDR3: CATSYTSGGPYEQYF. The CDR3 nucleotides read TGTGCCACCAGCTATACTAGCGGGGGCCCCTACGAGCAGTACTTC.

The rearrangement uses TRBV29-1 and TRBJ1-6; TRBD1 agrees at 10 bases. The CDR3 sequence is 14 residues long. CDR1 and CDR2 (germline): SQVTM, ANQGSEA. V gave up 4 bases and J gave up 6 bases; unmatched junction bases: 3. This CDR3 reads CSVAGTGANSPLHF. The CDR3 nucleotides read TGCAGCGTTGCCGGGACAGGGGCTAATTCACCCCTCCACTTT.

CDR3 sequence (DNA): TGTGCCAGCAGCCATGCTAGCGTGTCGTATGGCTACACCTTC. Its protein product is CASSHASVSYGYTF. This chain joins TRBV4-2 and TRBJ1-2; no firm D call. This CDR3 spans 14 amino acids. The germline gives CDR1 LGHNA, CDR2 YNFKEQ. The V end was cut by 3 bases, the J end by 5 bases, with 13 bases between.

V is TRBV30 and J is TRBJ2-7, with 10 bases matching TRBD1. Germline CDR1 is GTSNPN and CDR2 is SVGIG (reference sequence). The CDR3 contains 14 residues. V lost 3 bases, J lost 7 bases, and 9 bases stayed unmatched. Written as DNA, the CDR3 is TGTGCCTGGAGGAGGGACAGGGGAATTGGAGAGCAGTACTTC. Encoded protein: CAWRRDRGIGEQYF. Using reference TRBV30 and TRBJ2-7 for the parts outside the CDR3, the full variable domain is SQTIHQWPATLVQPVGSPLSLECTVEGTSNPNLYWYRQAAGRGLQLLFYSVGIGQISSEVPQNLSASRPQDRQFILSSKKLLLSDSGFYLCAWRRDRGIGEQYFGPGTRLTVT.

This rearrangement joins TRBV6-5 to TRBJ1-3; D is possibly TRBD1 (6 bases). Germline values: CDR1 MNHEY, CDR2 SVGAGI. V was clipped by 5 bases and J by 4 bases, with 15 bases between them. This CDR3 spans 15 amino acids. The CDR3 region has the DNA TGTGCCAGCAGTACTACCGGGACACCGGGAAACACCATATATTTT. Translation: CASSTTGTPGNTIYF.

In its sample, this clone was seen once. This chain joins TRBV2 and TRBJ1-6; D is unclear. CDR1 and CDR2 from the germline V gene are SNHLY and FYNNEI. V dropped 3 bases and J dropped 11 bases, with 14 bases sitting between them. This CDR3 spans 14 amino acids. CDR3 coding DNA: TGTGCCAGCAGTGAGGAGACCGGTTGGACACCCCTCCACTTT. Encoded protein: CASSEETGWTPLHF.

J is TRBJ1-2 and V is TRBV5-1; TRBD1 matches at 7 bases. V lost 4 bases, J lost 4 bases, and 7 bases stayed unmatched. The length of the CDR3 is 14 residues. Germline values: CDR1 SGHRS, CDR2 YFSETQ. CDR3 in amino acids: CASSAGQVLYGYTF. The CDR3 DNA sequence: TGCGCCAGCAGCGCCGGACAGGTACTCTATGGCTACACCTTC. Looking up the rest from reference TRBV5-1 and TRBJ1-2 gives the full variable domain: KAGVTQTPRYLIKTRGQQVTLSCSPISGHRSVSWYQQTPGQGLQFLFEYFSETQRNKGNFPGRFSGRQFSNSRSEMNVSTLELGDSALYLCASSAGQVLYGYTFGSGTRLTVV.

The rearrangement uses TRBV6-5 and TRBJ2-1, with 11 positions matching TRBD2. The CDR3 totals 14 residues. Germline V gene lookup returns CDR1 MNHEY and CDR2 SVGAGI. The V gene end was trimmed by 4 bases and the J gene end by 5 bases; junction bases not matched to a gene: 1. CDR3 sequence: CASSLAGGHNEQFF. CDR3 in DNA: TGTGCCAGCAGTTTAGCGGGGGGGCACAATGAGCAGTTCTTC.

The V and J genes are TRBV12-1 and TRBJ2-7; TRBD2 is the table's D call, not checked against the DNA. TRBV12-1 is an annotated pseudogene. The CDR3 covers 15 residues. The CDR3 here is CASSLSGLAGGPPYF. CDR3 in DNA: TGTGCCAGCAGCCTATCGGGACTAGCGGGGGGCCCCCCCTACTTC.

V is TRBV7-2 and J is TRBJ1-1; tentatively, D is TRBD1 (5 bases). This CDR3 region has 14 residues. Germline V gene data show CDR1 as SGHTA and CDR2 as FQGNSA. Trimming cost V 4 bases and J 4 bases, with 13 bases left between them. The CDR3 protein is CASSSYGGITEAFF. The CDR3 DNA sequence: TGTGCCAGCAGCTCGTATGGGGGGATCACTGAAGCTTTCTTT. Based on the CDR3 plus reference TRBV7-2 and TRBJ1-1, the full variable domain is GAGVSQSPSNKVTEKGKDVELRCDPISGHTALYWYRQSLGQGLEFLIYFQGNSAPDKSGLPSDRFSAERTGGSVSTLTIQRTQQEDSAVYLCASSSYGGITEAFFGQGTRLTVV.

The chain employs TRBV7-8 and TRBJ2-2; D may be TRBD1 (6 bases). CDR1 and CDR2 from the germline V gene are SGHVS and FQNEAQ. V was clipped by 8 bases and J by 6 bases, with 13 bases between them. The CDR3 length is 13 residues. CDR3 protein: CASGKQGAGELFF. The CDR3 nucleotides are TGTGCCAGCGGGAAACAGGGTGCCGGGGAGCTGTTTTTT.

This chain uses TRBV5-1 with TRBJ2-1; perhaps TRBD2 as D (5 bases). The V gene lost 4 bases and the J gene lost 9 bases, with 14 bases spanning the gap. CDR3 length equals 13 residues. CDR1 is SGHRS and CDR2 is YFSETQ in the germline V gene. As DNA, the CDR3 is TGCGCCAGCAGCACCGACTACTTGAGTGAGCAGTTCTTC. It translates to CASSTDYLSEQFF.

This clone was recorded a few times. The rearrangement uses TRBV5-1 and TRBJ2-1; 14 bases map to TRBD2. Trimming removed 2 bases from V and 8 bases from J; junction bases left unmatched: 6. The germline V gene encodes CDR1 SGHRS and CDR2 YFSETQ. The CDR3 loop spans 16 amino acids. The CDR3 loop reads CASSLGRLAGGDEQFF. In DNA form, the CDR3 reads TGCGCCAGCAGCTTAGGTCGACTAGCGGGGGGGGATGAGCAGTTCTTC.